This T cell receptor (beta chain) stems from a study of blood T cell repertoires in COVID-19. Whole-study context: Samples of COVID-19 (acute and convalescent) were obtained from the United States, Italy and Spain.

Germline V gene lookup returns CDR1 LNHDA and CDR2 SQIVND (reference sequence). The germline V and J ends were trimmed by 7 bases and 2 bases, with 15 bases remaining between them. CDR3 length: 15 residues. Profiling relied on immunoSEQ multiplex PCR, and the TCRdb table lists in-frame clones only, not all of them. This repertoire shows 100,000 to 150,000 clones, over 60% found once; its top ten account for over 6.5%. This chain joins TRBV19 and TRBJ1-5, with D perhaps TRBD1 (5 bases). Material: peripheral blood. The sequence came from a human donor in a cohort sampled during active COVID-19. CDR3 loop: CASTLTETGNQPQHF. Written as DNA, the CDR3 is TGTGCCAGTACCCTGACAGAAACAGGCAATCAGCCCCAGCATTTT.